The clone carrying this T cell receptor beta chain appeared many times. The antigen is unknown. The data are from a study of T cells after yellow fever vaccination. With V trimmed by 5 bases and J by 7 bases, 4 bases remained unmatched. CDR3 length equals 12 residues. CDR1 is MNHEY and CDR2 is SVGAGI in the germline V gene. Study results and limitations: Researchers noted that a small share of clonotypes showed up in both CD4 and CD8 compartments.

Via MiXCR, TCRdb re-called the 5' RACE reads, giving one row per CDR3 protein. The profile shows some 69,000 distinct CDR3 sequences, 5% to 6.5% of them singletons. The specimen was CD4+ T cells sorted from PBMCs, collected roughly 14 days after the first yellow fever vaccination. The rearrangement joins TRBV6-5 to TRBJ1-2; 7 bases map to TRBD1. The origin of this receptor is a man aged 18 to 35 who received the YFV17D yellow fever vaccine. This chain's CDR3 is CASSGGQLGYTF. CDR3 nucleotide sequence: TGTGCCAGCAGTGGGGGACAGCTTGGCTACACCTTC.